These T cell receptor beta chains were read from a single sample in a study of cytomegalovirus exposure and HLA in healthy donors. Assay used: immunoSEQ multiplex PCR; TCRdb lists only in-frame clones, some missing. The sample lists about 280,000 clones, approximately 86% occurring once. The sequenced sample was PBMCs. Receptors were obtained from a young woman in good health and CMV-seronegative. Each CDR3 is given with its conserved first and last residue. D genes are given only for firm matches. A row's size may be missing; if present it is once, few, many or a size class.

V,D,size,J,DNA,CDR3
TRBV28,TRBD1,NA,TRBJ1-4,TGTGCCAGCAGTCCTCCAGGGGGTAATGAAAAACTGTTTTTT,CASSPPGGNEKLFF
TRBV2,NA,NA,TRBJ2-2,TGTGCCAGTAAAAAGGGACTTGACACCGGGGAGCTGTTTTTT,CASKKGLDTGELFF
TRBV9,NA,NA,TRBJ2-2,TGTGCCAGCAGCACCCCCGGGCAGGGTAACACCGGGGAGCTGTTTTTT,CASSTPGQGNTGELFF
TRBV29-1,NA,once,TRBJ2-7,TGCAGCGTTGGAGGCGGGGACGAGCAGTACTTC,CSVGGGDEQYF
TRBV6-5,TRBD1,once,TRBJ2-7,TGTGCCAGCAGCCTCGACCGGGACAGGGGCGGAGAGCAGTACTTC,CASSLDRDRGGEQYF
TRBV5-6,TRBD2,NA,TRBJ2-1,TGTGCCAGCAGCCCGAGCGGGGGGCCCGCCAATGAGCAGTTCTTC,CASSPSGGPANEQFF
TRBV5-1,TRBD2,NA,TRBJ2-1,TGCGCCAGCAGCTTTCTAGCGGTAGCGGGAAGCTCCTACAATGAGCAGTTCTTC,CASSFLAVAGSSYNEQFF
TRBV12-5,TRBD1,many,TRBJ1-2,TGTGCTAGTGGTCATGACAGGGAGAGAGGGTATGGCTACACCTTC,CASGHDRERGYGYTF
TRBV20-1,TRBD2,NA,TRBJ2-7,TGCAGTGCAGGGACTAGCGACGAGCAGTACTTC,CSAGTSDEQYF
TRBV28,NA,once,TRBJ2-7,TGTGCCAGCAGTTCTGTTGAGCAGTACTTC,CASSSVEQYF
TRBV7-2,NA,NA,TRBJ1-6,TGTGCCAGCAGCGTCCAGGTTGGATCCTATAATTCACCCCTCCACTTT,CASSVQVGSYNSPLHF
TRBV4-1,NA,NA,TRBJ2-1,TGCGCCAGCAGCCAGGACCTAGCGTTCGCCTACAATGAGCAGTTCTTC,CASSQDLAFAYNEQFF
TRBV18,NA,NA,TRBJ2-1,TGTGCCAGCTCACCAAAGGACCAAGGGGAAATGGATGAGCAGTTCTTC,CASSPKDQGEMDEQFF
TRBV28,NA,NA,TRBJ1-1,TGTGCCAGCAGTTTTGGACAGAGCCCTGAAGCTTTCTTT,CASSFGQSPEAFF